A single sample gave rise to the 27 T cell receptor beta chains below, sequenced in a study of CD8+ T cells in alopecia areata. As to treatment: oral pan-JAK inhibitor, 5-10 mg twice daily. Extraction and reverse transcription of RNA yielded cDNA as the sequencing template. The protocol was immunoSEQ multiplex PCR, while the TCRdb copy is restricted to in-frame clones and leaves out a portion. The data contain about 200,000 clones, roughly 50% of them singletons. The material sequenced was CD4+ T cells sorted from blood, taken at week 24, from a patient treated with tofacitinib. The receptor source for this set is a human donor with alopecia areata.

The chain is built from TRBV5-1 and TRBJ2-1, with a tentative D call TRBD2 (6 bases). This CDR3 has 12 amino acids. V lost 7 bases and J lost 7, with 12 bases in between. Per the germline V gene, CDR1 is SGHRS and CDR2 is YFSETQ. CDR3 DNA: TGCGCCAGCCGTCGGGAGACTAATGAGCAGTTCTTC. It translates to CASRRETNEQFF.

The J gene is TRBJ2-3, the V gene TRBV5-1; TRBD1 matches 9 bases. V dropped 0 bases and J dropped 5; count of bases not matched to a gene: 4. The CDR3 is 15 amino acids. CDR1 SGHRS and CDR2 YFSETQ come from the germline V gene. CDR3 region: CASSLAGQGRDTQYF. The CDR3 region has the DNA TGCGCCAGCAGCTTGGCGGGACAGGGAAGAGATACGCAGTATTTT.

V gene TRBV4-3 combines with J gene TRBJ2-7; possibly TRBD1 or TRBD2 for D (12 bases each). The CDR3 has 20 amino acids. The germline gives CDR1 LGHNA, CDR2 YSLEER. V was pared by 3 bases and J by 6 bases, with 33 bases between. CDR3 region: CASSQTWDRGRLAGATEQYF. The CDR3 coding sequence is TGCGCCAGCAGCCAGACCTGGGACAGGGGGCGACTAGCGGGAGCCACCGAGCAGTACTTC.

The V and J genes are TRBV7-2 and TRBJ2-1; D is unclear. V was cut by 3 bases and J by 5 bases, with 14 bases left in between. Germline loops: CDR1 SGHTA, CDR2 FQGNSA. The CDR3 runs to 15 residues. The CDR3 sequence: CASSFQVLPNNEQFF. The DNA for the CDR3 is TGTGCCAGCAGCTTCCAGGTGCTGCCTAACAATGAGCAGTTCTTC.

Only one count was recorded for this clone. The chain employs TRBV5-1 and TRBJ2-7; D is unclear. Germline V gene data show CDR1 as SGHRS and CDR2 as YFSETQ. V was clipped by 4 bases and J by 6 bases, with 20 bases between them. The CDR3 totals 15 residues. CDR3 protein: CASSLLTGERREQYF. CDR3 nucleotide sequence: TGCGCCAGCAGCCTCCTGACGGGCGAGAGACGCGAGCAGTACTTC.

The chain employs TRBV9 and TRBJ2-4; weak D call: TRBD1 (5 bases). V was clipped by 5 bases and J by 3 bases, with 15 bases between them. Germline V CDR1 and CDR2: SGDLS, YYNGEE. The CDR3 spans 15 residues. The CDR3 DNA follows: TGTGCCAGCAGTCAACAGGATACCGGCAAAAACATTCAGTACTTC. This encodes CASSQQDTGKNIQYF. The whole variable domain, filled in from reference TRBV9 and TRBJ2-4, reads DSGVTQTPKHLITATGQRVTLRCSPRSGDLSVYWYQQSLDQGLQFLIQYYNGEERAKGNILERFSAQQFPDLHSELNLSSLELGDSALYFCASSQQDTGKNIQYFGAGTRLSVL.

Of note for this clone: The sample contains more than one DNA sequence encoding this CDR3. The V call is TRBV5-1, the J call TRBJ2-3; D gene ambiguous. In germline, CDR1 is SGHRS, CDR2 YFSETQ. Trimming shortened V by 0 bases and J by 3 bases, and 5 bases separated the two germline ends. The CDR3 is made up of 13 amino acids. This CDR3 is CASSLEGTDTQYF. The CDR3 DNA sequence: TGCGCCAGCAGCTTGGAAGGTACAGATACGCAGTATTTT.

This chain connects TRBV19 to TRBJ1-5; 8 nucleotides align to TRBD1. After removal of 5 bases from V and 4 bases from J, the junction contained 4 bases not matched to a gene. This CDR3 spans 14 amino acids. The germline V gene encodes CDR1 LNHDA and CDR2 SQIVND (reference sequence). This chain's CDR3 is CASSSQGGNQPQHF. The CDR3 bases are TGTGCCAGTAGTTCACAGGGGGGAAATCAGCCCCAGCATTTT. The variable domain in full, completed from reference TRBV19 and TRBJ1-5, reads DGGITQSPKYLFRKEGQNVTLSCEQNLNHDAMYWYRQDPGQGLRLIYYSQIVNDFQKGDIAEGYSVSREKKESFPLTVTSAQKNPTAFYLCASSSQGGNQPQHFGDGTRLSIL.

On this clone: Relative to the germline gene, one junction end is altered; a read error may explain this. The chain couples TRBV5-4 to TRBJ2-7, with 8 nucleotides matching TRBD2. The length of the CDR3 is 15 residues. CDR1 is SGHNT, CDR2 YYREEE, per germline (reference sequence). CDR3 nucleotides: TGTGCCAGCAGCTTGGCCCCGTCTACTAGCGGAGGGGTTGTCTTC. Encoded protein: CASSLAPSTSGGVVF.

CDR3 coding DNA: TGCGCCAGCAGCCCACCTCTAGGTCGTGGGGCCAACGTCCTGACTTTC. This gives the protein CASSPPLGRGANVLTF. J is TRBJ2-6 and V is TRBV5-1; D remains ambiguous. The CDR3 is 16 amino acids. Germline loops: CDR1 SGHRS, CDR2 YFSETQ. The V gene lost 4 bases and the J gene lost 3 bases, with 14 bases spanning the gap.

V and J are TRBV4-2 and TRBJ1-1; D ambiguous. Germline-derived CDR1 and CDR2 are LGHNA and YNFKEQ. The CDR3 covers 16 residues. Trimming left V 1 base short and J 2 bases short, with 14 bases between. The CDR3 sequence: CASSQGEGEGNTEAFF. As DNA, the CDR3 is TGTGCCAGCAGCCAAGGGGAAGGAGAGGGAAACACTGAAGCTTTCTTT.

This sequence joins TRBV30 and TRBJ1-1; 8 bases map to TRBD1. The CDR3 loop spans 12 amino acids. The germline CDR1 and CDR2 sequences are GTSNPN and SVGIG (reference sequence). With V trimmed by 3 bases and J by 12 bases, 9 bases remained unmatched. DNA of the CDR3: TGTGCCTGGAGCGAGCGGACAGGGCCAACTTTCTTT. Encoded protein: CAWSERTGPTFF.

This clone was counted between two and nine times. This chain links TRBV29-1 with TRBJ2-3, with 10 bases identical to TRBD1. CDR1 is SQVTM, CDR2 ANQGSEA, per germline. The CDR3 runs to 14 residues. V shed 7 bases and J 8 bases; nucleotides not matched to a gene: 12. CDR3 sequence reads: CSGSGDRGLVTQYF. For the CDR3, the DNA is TGCAGCGGTAGCGGAGACAGGGGGCTGGTTACGCAGTATTTT.

The chain recombines TRBV28 with TRBJ2-6; weak D call: TRBD1 (6 bases). Between the trimmed V and J ends, which lost 7 bases and 1 base, there was a span of 14 bases. CDR1 MDHEN and CDR2 SYDVKM come from the germline V gene. This CDR3 spans 16 amino acids. In DNA form, the CDR3 reads TGTGCCAGCATGGAGCAGGGGAAATCTGGGGCCAACGTCCTGACTTTC. This codes for CASMEQGKSGANVLTF.

The chain combines TRBV5-1 with TRBJ2-7, with TRBD2 identical over 11 bases. CDR1 is SGHRS, CDR2 YFSETQ, per germline. Unmatched junction bases numbered 12, after V lost 0 bases and J lost 4 bases. The CDR3 has 18 amino acids. The CDR3 sequence: CASSLALSSTSGGYEQYF. CDR3 bases: TGCGCCAGCAGCTTGGCCCTTTCGTCCACTAGCGGGGGTTACGAGCAGTACTTC.

The chain recombines TRBV2 with TRBJ2-3, with D unresolved. Germline V CDR1 and CDR2: SNHLY, FYNNEI. The CDR3 loop spans 13 amino acids. Trimming shortened V by 7 bases and J by 2 bases, and 10 bases separated the two germline ends. CDR3 DNA sequence: TGTGCCAGCAAGGAAAGCCCCACAGATACGCAGTATTTT. Translating it yields CASKESPTDTQYF.

As for this clone: Other DNA sequences in this sample translate to the same CDR3. The rearrangement joins TRBV18 to TRBJ1-5, with D possibly being TRBD1 (5 bases). The V end lost 3 bases, the J end lost 0 bases, and 6 bases lay between the germline ends. CDR1 KGHSH and CDR2 LQKENI come from the germline V gene. The CDR3 length is 14 residues. Here the CDR3 reads CASSPQGSNQPQHF. The CDR3 DNA sequence: TGTGCCAGCTCACCTCAGGGTAGCAATCAGCCCCAGCATTTT.

The table lists this clone with a few counts. This chain connects TRBV6-6 to TRBJ2-5; no reliable D call. The germline CDR1 and CDR2 sequences are MNHNY and SVGAGI (reference sequence). V lost 4 bases and J lost 1, with 16 bases in between. This CDR3 region has 16 residues. The CDR3 is CASSFDPSAFQETQYF. The CDR3, as DNA: TGTGCCAGCAGTTTTGACCCGAGCGCGTTCCAAGAGACCCAGTACTTC.

Worth noting for this clone: At one boundary the junction diverges from the germline segment, which might be a read error. The chain recombines TRBV9 with TRBJ2-1; maybe TRBD2 (6 bases). Germline V gene lookup returns CDR1 SGDLS and CDR2 YYNGEE. The CDR3 totals 15 residues. The CDR3 bases are TGTGACAGCAGCCGGGACGGGAGCTCCTACAATGAGCAGTTCTTC. It is translated as CDSSRDGSSYNEQFF.

This clone has just a few counts. The chain is built from TRBV4-1 and TRBJ2-5; 15 positions match TRBD2. CDR1 and CDR2 (germline): MGHRA, YSYEKL. This CDR3 comprises 18 residues. The trim removed 1 base at V and 2 bases at J, leaving 5 bases unmatched. In nucleotides, the CDR3 is TGCGCCAGCAGCCAAGGAGGGACTAGCGGGGGGACGCAAGAGACCCAGTACTTC. The encoded protein is CASSQGGTSGGTQETQYF.

CDR3 DNA: TGTGCCAGCAGTCGGGGTCCCTCACATGAGCAGTTCTTC. Amino acid sequence: CASSRGPSHEQFF. This chain uses TRBV6-5 with TRBJ2-1; D is perhaps TRBD2 (5 bases). Germline lookup yields CDR1 MNHEY and CDR2 SVGAGI. This CDR3 region has 13 residues. V dropped 5 bases and J dropped 8 bases, with 13 bases sitting between them.

The chain has TRBV7-2 and TRBJ2-5; D remains ambiguous. CDR3 size: 14 residues. The germline V gene encodes CDR1 SGHTA and CDR2 FQGNSA. V was pared by 3 bases and J by 4 bases, with 12 bases between. The CDR3 coding sequence is TGTGCCAGCAGCTTCCAGGAGCGAGGAGAGACCCAGTACTTC. As protein: CASSFQERGETQYF.

This clone appeared a few times. V is TRBV6-5 and J is TRBJ2-5; 7 nucleotides agree with TRBD2. From germline, CDR1 is MNHEY and CDR2 SVGAGI. There are 14 residues in the CDR3. V lost 5 bases to trimming and J lost 5 bases; unmatched junction nucleotides: 8. In nucleotides, the CDR3 is TGTGCCAGCAGTAGGGTAGCGGGCGGGGAGACCCAGTACTTC. This sequence encodes CASSRVAGGETQYF.

V usage is TRBV7-9 and J usage is TRBJ1-5, with 9 bases identical to TRBD1. The CDR3 sequence is 14 residues long. V was clipped by 5 bases and J by 5 bases; unmatched bases: 4. Germline V lookup: CDR1 SEHNR, CDR2 FQNEAQ (reference sequence). CDR3 coding DNA: TGTGCCAGCAGCGCACGGACAGGGGATCAGCCCCAGCATTTT. Its translation: CASSARTGDQPQHF.

The genes are TRBV28 and TRBJ1-4; no reliable D call. This CDR3 has 17 residues. The germline CDR1 and CDR2 sequences are MDHEN and SYDVKM. Trimming shortened V by 6 bases and J by 4 bases, and 21 bases separated the two germline ends. The CDR3: CASRPGGLGEVNEKLFF. The CDR3 nucleotides read TGTGCCAGCAGACCTGGCGGCCTTGGAGAGGTTAATGAAAAACTGTTTTTT.

The chain recombines TRBV2 with TRBJ1-2; no clear D gene. Germline assignment: CDR1 SNHLY and CDR2 FYNNEI. This CDR3 region has 13 residues. The V end lost 7 bases, the J end lost 3 bases, and 12 bases lay between the germline ends. CDR3 sequence (DNA): TGTGCCAGCAACCCGGACGCCTACTATGGCTACACCTTC. It translates to CASNPDAYYGYTF.

This chain uses TRBV30 with TRBJ1-3; a possible D gene is TRBD1 (5 bases). The CDR3 has 17 amino acids. Deletions cut 0 bases from V and 7 bases from J, with 22 bases between. The germline CDR1 and CDR2 sequences are GTSNPN and SVGIG (reference sequence). The CDR3 loop is CAWSVQGKASDGNTIYF. The CDR3 DNA sequence: TGTGCCTGGAGTGTTCAGGGTAAAGCTTCGGATGGGAACACCATATATTTT.